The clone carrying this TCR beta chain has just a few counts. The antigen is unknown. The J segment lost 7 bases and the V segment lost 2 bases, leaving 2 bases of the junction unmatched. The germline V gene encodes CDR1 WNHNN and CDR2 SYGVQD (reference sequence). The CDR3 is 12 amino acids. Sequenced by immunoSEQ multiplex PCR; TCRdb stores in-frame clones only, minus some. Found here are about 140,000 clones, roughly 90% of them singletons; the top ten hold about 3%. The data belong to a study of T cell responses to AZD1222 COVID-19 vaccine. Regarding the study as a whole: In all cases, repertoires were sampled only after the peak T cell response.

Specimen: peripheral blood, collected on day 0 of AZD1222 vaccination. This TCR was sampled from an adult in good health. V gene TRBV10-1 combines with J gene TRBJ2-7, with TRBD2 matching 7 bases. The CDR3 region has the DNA TGCGCCAGCAGTGAGACTAGCGCTGAGCAGTACTTC. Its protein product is CASSETSAEQYF.